This T cell receptor beta chain was profiled in a study of blood T cell repertoires in COVID-19. Study as a whole: From T cells, B-cell-depleted T cells, or PBMCs came the material, which was cDNA or gDNA.

Source study methods: Counts of nucleated cells, estimated from reference gene primer amplification, were obtained. Using immunoSEQ multiplex PCR, the repertoire was profiled, and TCRdb retains in-frame clones only, with some absent. The D gene and trimming were derived from the DNA, and the V and J assignments and clone size from that table. Here the sample spans more than 100,000 clones, 84% being singletons. The CDR3 contains 15 residues. Germline V gene sequence: CDR1 MNHEY, CDR2 SMNVEV (reference sequence). J was trimmed by 5 bases and V by 7 bases; bases with no gene match: 10. Allocation to cohorts depended on clinical history reported by the participants.

This sequence originates from a man aged 40-50 years with acute COVID-19. V and J are TRBV27 and TRBJ2-7; 11 positions agree with TRBD1. The sequenced sample was PBMCs or T cells enriched from blood (not recorded which). The CDR3 DNA follows: TGTGCCAGCAATCCGCGGGACAGGGGGAAGAACGAGCAGTACTTC. It translates to CASNPRDRGKNEQYF.